This T cell receptor (beta chain) was sequenced in a study of blood T cell repertoires in COVID-19. About the study: Researchers got acute and convalescent COVID-19 samples from the United States, Italy and Spain.

The protocol was immunoSEQ multiplex PCR, while the TCRdb copy is restricted to in-frame clones and leaves out a portion. The table lists under 45,000 clones, around 80% of them singletons, with approximately 45% in the top ten. This CDR3 has 13 residues. V lost 4 bases and J lost 10; bases outside the gene matches: 9. Germline V gene sequence: CDR1 SGHTA, CDR2 FQGNSA. V is TRBV7-2 and J is TRBJ2-7; 8 bases fit TRBD2. Sequences were obtained from peripheral blood. The origin of this receptor is a woman older than 75 with active or convalescent COVID-19. CDR3 in DNA: TGTGCCAGCAGCTCTTTAGAGCGGGAGAGACAGTACTTC. Translating it yields CASSSLERERQYF.